These T cell receptor beta chains were read from a single sample in a study of blood T cell repertoires in COVID-19. Data came from immunoSEQ multiplex PCR; TCRdb stores just in-frame clones and leaves some out. The table shows 300,000 to 350,000 clones, with approximately 86% occurring only once. Material: PBMCs or T cells enriched from blood (not recorded which). Receptors originate from a woman in her thirties or forties with acute COVID-19. Each CDR3 is given with its conserved first and last residue. Each record gives: D gene, J gene, clone size, V gene, CDR3 DNA, CDR3 protein. A D gene is named only where the DNA matches it firmly. The size entry is marked missing in some rows and otherwise reads once, few, many or a size class.

>TRBD1|TRBJ1-3|.|TRBV5-1
TGCGCCAGCAGCCCGACCGGGACAGGTCAGAACACCATATATTTT
CASSPTGTGQNTIYF
>.|TRBJ2-7|.|TRBV3-1/TRBV3-2
TGTGCCAGCAGCCCACGGAGCGGGCACTACGAGCAGTACTTC
CASSPRSGHYEQYF
>.|TRBJ1-5|.|TRBV15
TGTGCCACCAGCAGAGATCTGAGGGGTCAGGGGCGCAGCAATCAGCCCCAGCATTTT
CATSRDLRGQGRSNQPQHF
>.|TRBJ1-1|.|TRBV7-2
TGTGCCAGCAGCCCCGAGGGCGGTTTCACTGAAGCTTTCTTT
CASSPEGGFTEAFF
>.|TRBJ1-6|few|TRBV27
TGTGCCAGCAGTTTAGGTGGCAGGGAGGGTAGGTCGACCCTCCACTTT
CASSLGGREGRSTLHF
>TRBD1|TRBJ1-2|.|TRBV28
TGTGCCAGCAGTTCGGGACAGGGCGGAGGCTACACCTTC
CASSSGQGGGYTF
>TRBD1|TRBJ1-3|.|TRBV24-1
TGTGCCACCAGTGATTTGCTTGGACAGGGGCCGGGTCGTGGAAACACCATATATTTT
CATSDLLGQGPGRGNTIYF
>.|TRBJ1-5|.|TRBV19
TGTGCCAGTAGTATAGATAAGCGGGCGGGTCAGCCCCAGCATTTT
CASSIDKRAGQPQHF
>TRBD1|TRBJ1-6|few|TRBV19
TGTGCCGCGGGGAGCTTAACAGGGGGACGGTTCTCACCCCTCCACTTT
CAAGSLTGGRFSPLHF
>TRBD2|TRBJ2-2|.|TRBV2
TGTGCCAGCAGTGAAACCGGGACTAGTCCCACCGGGGAGCTGTTTTTT
CASSETGTSPTGELFF
>.|TRBJ1-3|.|TRBV6-2/TRBV6-3
TGTGCCAGCAGTTACTCGATCCTAGGGGGAACGACACGCTCTGGAAACACCATATATTTT
CASSYSILGGTTRSGNTIYF
>.|TRBJ1-3|.|TRBV7-2
TGTGCCAGCAGCGCTGCAGGGTCATCTGGAAACACCATATATTTT
CASSAAGSSGNTIYF
>TRBD1|TRBJ2-7|.|TRBV10-3
TGTGCCATCAGTGGGGACAGGGGAGTCCTATTCAACGAGCAGTACTTC
CAISGDRGVLFNEQYF
>.|TRBJ2-7|once|TRBV7-8
TGTGCCAGCAGCTTAGGAACAGGTGTTCTGTACGAGCAGTACTTC
CASSLGTGVLYEQYF
>TRBD2|TRBJ2-1|.|TRBV4-3
TGCGCCAGCAGCCAAGTTGGGGGGGGCTCCTACAATGAGCAGTTCTTC
CASSQVGGGSYNEQFF
>.|TRBJ1-3|.|TRBV5-5
TGTGCCAGCAGACCCTCAGCGTTCGAATTCTCTGGAAACACCATATATTTT
CASRPSAFEFSGNTIYF
>.|TRBJ2-5|.|TRBV15
TGTGCCACCAGCAGAGATTTTCAGGAGACCCAGTACTTC
CATSRDFQETQYF
>.|TRBJ1-4|.|TRBV5-6
TGTGCCAGCAGCTTGGTTGGGAGAAGTAATGAAAAACTGTTTTTT
CASSLVGRSNEKLFF
>.|TRBJ2-1|.|TRBV5-4
TGTGCCAGCAGCCCCCAAATGGGAGGCTCCTACAATGAGCAGTTCTTC
CASSPQMGGSYNEQFF
>.|TRBJ1-1|.|TRBV5-6
TGTGCCAGCAGCTCACCGGGACAACCGAACACTGAAGCTTTCTTT
CASSSPGQPNTEAFF
>.|TRBJ1-2|.|TRBV7-2
TGTGCCAGCAGCCAACAGGGTGGTTATGGCTACACCTTC
CASSQQGGYGYTF
>.|TRBJ1-3|.|TRBV7-6
TGTGCCAGCAGACGGGGGGGGTCGTCCTCTGGAAACACCATATATTTT
CASRRGGSSSGNTIYF
>TRBD1|TRBJ2-7|.|TRBV18
TGTGCCAGCTCAGCAAGGGGACAGATGATCTCCTACGAGCAGTACTTC
CASSARGQMISYEQYF
>.|TRBJ2-1|.|TRBV10-3
TGTGCCATCACCTCCACTAGGGGGGGTGCGTCCAATGAGCAGTTCTTC
CAITSTRGGASNEQFF
>.|TRBJ1-4|.|TRBV4-3
TGCGCCAGCAGCCGAAAAGGGGCAGGGTCGACTAATGAAAAACTGTTTTTT
CASSRKGAGSTNEKLFF
>.|TRBJ2-3|.|TRBV11-2
TGTGCCAGCAGCTTAGATCGTAGCACAGATACGCAGTATTTT
CASSLDRSTDTQYF
>TRBD1|TRBJ1-1|.|TRBV28
TGTGCCAGCAGAAGTGGGACAGGGAGGGCGAACACTGAAGCTTTCTTT
CASRSGTGRANTEAFF
>TRBD1|TRBJ2-7|.|TRBV5-6
TGTGCCAGCAGCTTGACAGGGGGCGGCTACGAGCAGTACTTC
CASSLTGGGYEQYF
>.|TRBJ1-1|.|TRBV11-1
TGTGCCAGCAGCTTAGCAGGGAGGGGAGTCACTGAAGCTTTCTTT
CASSLAGRGVTEAFF